Listed below are T cell receptor beta chains from one sample, sequenced in a study of long-term antiretroviral therapy in people with HIV. TCRdb's table, derived via immunoSEQ multiplex PCR, lists solely in-frame clones and lacks some. The table records around 35,000 clones, about 95% of them present only once. The starting material was unsorted PBMCs, obtained about 6.6 years after starting antiretroviral therapy. These receptors all stem from a man aged 25-40 years with HIV. Both conserved end residues are part of each CDR3. A D gene is named only where the DNA matches it firmly. A clone size is listed for some rows: how often the clone was seen (once, few, many), or a class if it is expanded.

J,length,V,size,D,DNA,CDR3
TRBJ2-7,12,TRBV11-2,few,-,TGTGCCAGCAGCTTACCGGACGACGAGCAGTACTTC,CASSLPDDEQYF
TRBJ1-2,12,TRBV9,-,-,TGTGCCAGCAGCGTGAATAACTATGGCTACACCTTC,CASSVNNYGYTF
TRBJ2-7,13,TRBV7-8,-,-,TGTGCCAGCAGCTCGCTACAGTTCTACGAGCAGTACTTC,CASSSLQFYEQYF
TRBJ1-5,15,TRBV5-5,-,-,TGTGCCAGCAGCTCGGAAACAGGAGAGGAAGAGCCCCAGCATTTT,CASSSETGEEEPQHF
TRBJ1-1,14,TRBV2,-,-,TGTGCCAGCAGGGGGGTCCGAACAAACACTGAAGCTTTCTTT,CASRGVRTNTEAFF
TRBJ2-3,15,TRBV6-5,-,TRBD2,TGTGCCAGCAGTCCTCGGGGGGGGCTACGCTCCTCGCAGTATTTT,CASSPRGGLRSSQYF
TRBJ1-1,13,TRBV14,few,-,TGTGCCAGCAGCCATGTGGGTGGCACTGAAGCTTTCTTT,CASSHVGGTEAFF
TRBJ2-7,14,TRBV2,-,TRBD1,TGTGCCAGCAACACGCCGGGACAGGAACTCGAGCAGTACTTC,CASNTPGQELEQYF
TRBJ2-7,12,TRBV7-8,once,-,TGTGCCAGCACCACGACTAGTCACGAGCAGTACTTC,CASTTTSHEQYF
TRBJ2-5,15,TRBV4-3,-,-,TGCGCCAGCAGCCCCCACAGGCGGCCCCAAGAGACCCAGTACTTC,CASSPHRRPQETQYF
TRBJ1-2,16,TRBV6-1,-,-,TGTGCCAGCAGTGATCCGGATGCGACAAGGGGTGCTGGGGGCACCTTC,CASSDPDATRGAGGTF
TRBJ1-4,13,TRBV5-5,-,-,TGTGCCAGCAGCTTGTGGGGTACTGAAAAACTGTTTTTT,CASSLWGTEKLFF
TRBJ2-1,14,TRBV15,-,-,TGTGCCACCAGCACCGGGACAACTTACAATGAGCAGTTCTTC,CATSTGTTYNEQFF
TRBJ2-7,14,TRBV15,once,TRBD1,TGTGCCACCAGCCGGACAGGGCGAGCCCACGAGCAGTACTTC,CATSRTGRAHEQYF
TRBJ2-1,14,TRBV7-9,-,-,TGTGCCAGCAGCTTTCCGGGCATCAGTAATGAGCAGTTCTTC,CASSFPGISNEQFF
TRBJ1-1,13,TRBV6-1,-,TRBD1,TGTGCCAGCAGTGCCGAGGACAGGCGTGAAGCTTTCTTT,CASSAEDRREAFF
TRBJ2-3,13,TRBV18,-,TRBD2,TGTGCCAGCTCAAGACTAGCACAAGATACGCAGTATTTT,CASSRLAQDTQYF
TRBJ2-1,14,TRBV2,-,-,TGTGCCAGCAGTGAAATTGGAGGGGGCAATGAGCAGTTCTTC,CASSEIGGGNEQFF
TRBJ1-1,14,TRBV30,-,TRBD1,TGTGCCTGGAGTGTAAGGGGGCGCAGGACTGAAGCTTTCTTT,CAWSVRGRRTEAFF
TRBJ2-2,11,TRBV6-6,-,-,TGTGCAGGGGGACTTACCGGGGAGCTGTTTTTT,CAGGLTGELFF
TRBJ2-7,14,TRBV27,-,-,TGTGCCAGCAGTTTTGGACGGGGCCCCTACGAGCAGTACTTC,CASSFGRGPYEQYF
TRBJ1-1,15,TRBV12-5,-,TRBD1,TGTGCTAGTGGCCTGGGACAGCGATACGGTACTGAAGCTTTCTTT,CASGLGQRYGTEAFF
TRBJ2-7,14,TRBV6-1,-,TRBD2,TGTGCCGCAGCAGGGGAGCGGGGGTCCTACGAGCAGTACTTC,CAAAGERGSYEQYF
TRBJ2-5,14,TRBV4-1,-,-,TGCGCCAGCAGCTTGGGACATCTCCAAGAGACCCAGTACTTC,CASSLGHLQETQYF
TRBJ2-2,13,TRBV19,-,-,TGTGCCAGTAGTATAACAAACACCGGGGAGCTGTTTTTT,CASSITNTGELFF
TRBJ2-2,12,TRBV5-6,-,-,TGTGCCAGCAGCCCAGGAACCGGGGAGCTGTTTTTT,CASSPGTGELFF
TRBJ2-5,15,TRBV29-1,-,-,TGCAGCGTCTTTCCGGGACACGGCTACCAAGAGACCCAGTACTTC,CSVFPGHGYQETQYF
TRBJ1-1,16,TRBV7-2,-,-,TGTGCCAGCAGCTTATATGGGAGTCTATTGGGCACTGAAGCTTTCTTT,CASSLYGSLLGTEAFF
TRBJ1-5,14,TRBV19,-,-,TGTGCCAGCAGGACCTCTGCGGGCAATCAGCCCCAGCATTTT,CASRTSAGNQPQHF
TRBJ1-1,14,TRBV7-2,-,-,TGTGCCAGCAGCCTCCAGGGGAGGAACACTGAAGCTTTCTTT,CASSLQGRNTEAFF
TRBJ1-3,13,TRBV6-1,-,-,TGTGCCAGCAGCGACAGATGGGGAAACACCATATATTTT,CASSDRWGNTIYF
TRBJ2-7,13,TRBV4-3,-,-,TGCGCCAGCAGCCAAGGACACGGCTACGAGCAGTACTTC,CASSQGHGYEQYF
TRBJ2-7,15,TRBV6-5,-,-,TGTGCCAGCAGTCCCGTAAAGGGAGGCACCTACGAGCAGTACTTC,CASSPVKGGTYEQYF
TRBJ2-7,17,TRBV28,-,TRBD1,TGTGCCAGCAGTCCTTCCGGGACAGGGGCGGGCTCCTACGAGCAGTACTTC,CASSPSGTGAGSYEQYF
TRBJ2-5,11,TRBV27,-,-,TGTGCCAGCAGTAAACTGGGGACCCAGTACTTC,CASSKLGTQYF
TRBJ2-2,15,TRBV5-4,-,-,TGTGCCAGCAGCTTGTGGCCAACTAGCACCGGGGAGCTGTTTTTT,CASSLWPTSTGELFF
TRBJ2-5,16,TRBV7-8,-,-,TGTGCCAGCAGCTTATCCCGCAGGGGGGGCCAAGAGACCCAGTACTTC,CASSLSRRGGQETQYF
TRBJ1-6,17,TRBV7-3,-,-,TGTGCCAGCAGCCGTCGGGGGGGCTTCTCCTATAATTCACCCCTCCACTTT,CASSRRGGFSYNSPLHF
TRBJ1-5,16,TRBV7-8,once,-,TGTGCCAGCAGCCCAGGAGGGACGGTCTTTAATCAGCCCCAGCATTTT,CASSPGGTVFNQPQHF
TRBJ2-3,14,TRBV9,-,-,TGTGCCAGCAGCGTCCCGGCTATCACAGATACGCAGTATTTT,CASSVPAITDTQYF
TRBJ1-2,17,TRBV4-3,-,-,TGCGCCAGCAGCCAAGAGGTCCTACAGGGTGGTAAATATGGCTACACCTTC,CASSQEVLQGGKYGYTF
TRBJ2-7,14,TRBV5-5,-,-,TGTGCCAGCAGCTTGGCCCTCAGCTCCTACGAGCAGTACTTC,CASSLALSSYEQYF
TRBJ1-5,16,TRBV7-9,-,-,TGTGCCAGCAGTTCACAAGAATCTCAATTGAATCAGCCCCAGCATTTT,CASSSQESQLNQPQHF
TRBJ2-1,16,TRBV11-1,-,TRBD1,TGTGCCAGCAGTTTGGACCGGGACAGCCCCTACAATGAGCAGTTCTTC,CASSLDRDSPYNEQFF
TRBJ2-3,13,TRBV29-1,-,-,TGCAGCGTTCCTCGGACTAGCACAGATACGCAGTATTTT,CSVPRTSTDTQYF
TRBJ2-7,14,TRBV15,-,-,TGTGCCACCAGCAGAGATCTACAGGTTAGCGAGCAGTACTTC,CATSRDLQVSEQYF